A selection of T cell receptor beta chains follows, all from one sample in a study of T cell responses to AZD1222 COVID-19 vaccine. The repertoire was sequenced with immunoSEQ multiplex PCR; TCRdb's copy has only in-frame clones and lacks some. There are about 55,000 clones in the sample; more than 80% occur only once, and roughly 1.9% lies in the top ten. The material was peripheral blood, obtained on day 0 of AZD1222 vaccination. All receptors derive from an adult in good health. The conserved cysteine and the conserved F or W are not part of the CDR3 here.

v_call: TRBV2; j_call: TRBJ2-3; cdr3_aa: ASSDRGTDTQY
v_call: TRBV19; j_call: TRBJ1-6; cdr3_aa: ASRKGHNSPLH
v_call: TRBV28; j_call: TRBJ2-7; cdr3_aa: ATLSSVQAGYEQY
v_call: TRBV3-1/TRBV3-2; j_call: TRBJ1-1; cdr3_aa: ASSQDWGANTEAF
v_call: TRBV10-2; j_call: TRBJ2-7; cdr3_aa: ASSELVGSSRY
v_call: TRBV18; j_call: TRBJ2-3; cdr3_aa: ASSPPQDTQY
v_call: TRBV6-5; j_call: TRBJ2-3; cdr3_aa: ASSPAWSTDTQY
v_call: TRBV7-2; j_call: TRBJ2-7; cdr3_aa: ASSPGTGGFDEQY
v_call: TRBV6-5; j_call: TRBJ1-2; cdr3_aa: ASSYPTGGGYT
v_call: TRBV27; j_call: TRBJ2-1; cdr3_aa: ASSFSSGRAYSYNEQF
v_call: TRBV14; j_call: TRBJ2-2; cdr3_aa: ASSRGQGRTGELF
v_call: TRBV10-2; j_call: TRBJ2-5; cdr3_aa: ASSDPTTRSRETQY
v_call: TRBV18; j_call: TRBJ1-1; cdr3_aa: ASSNLGVGQGAGGTEAF
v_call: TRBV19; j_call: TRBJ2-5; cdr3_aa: ASSWQGSTQETQY
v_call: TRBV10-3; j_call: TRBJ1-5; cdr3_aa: AIRTGQYQPQH
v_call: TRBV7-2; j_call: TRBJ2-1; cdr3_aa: ASSLAWGGNNEQF
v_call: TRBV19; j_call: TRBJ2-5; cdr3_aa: ASKYTTKQETQY